This TCR beta chain was identified during a study of cytomegalovirus exposure and HLA in healthy donors. Study background: Of over 300 genotyped donors, about 80% clustered with self-reported Caucasian donors.

Study-level findings and limits: Analyses of presence/absence relied on an assumption of roughly uniform sequencing depth across donors. Among the most significant clusters, several appeared linked to common viral pathogens in a later analysis. Reportedly, cytomegalovirus status was diagnosed with high sensitivity and specificity.

This clone occurred a few times. Its antigen remains unknown. J gave up 3 bases and V 5 bases, and 9 bases lay outside the gene matches. This CDR3 contains 15 residues. In germline, CDR1 is LNHDA, CDR2 SQIVND (reference sequence). The study ran its PCR with 60 Vbeta and 13 Jbeta primers. The assay was immunoSEQ multiplex PCR, and TCRdb's table has in-frame clones only and misses some. The repertoire holds approximately 240,000 clones, with 77% as singletons. Material for sequencing was PBMCs. The TCR originated in a woman in her sixties or seventies in good health and CMV-seropositive. The chain couples TRBV19 to TRBJ2-7, with 8 nucleotides matching TRBD1. CDR3 residues: CASSPFVGTGYEQYF. The DNA of the CDR3 is TGTGCCAGTAGTCCGTTCGTTGGGACAGGCTACGAGCAGTACTTC.